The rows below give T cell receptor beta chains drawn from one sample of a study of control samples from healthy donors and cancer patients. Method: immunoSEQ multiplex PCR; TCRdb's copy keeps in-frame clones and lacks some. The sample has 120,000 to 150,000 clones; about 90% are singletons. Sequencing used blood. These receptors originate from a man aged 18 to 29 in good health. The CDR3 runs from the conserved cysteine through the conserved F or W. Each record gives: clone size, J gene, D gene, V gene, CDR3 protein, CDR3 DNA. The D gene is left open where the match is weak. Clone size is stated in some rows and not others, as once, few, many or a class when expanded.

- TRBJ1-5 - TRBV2 CASSEQGPNQPQHF TGTGCCAGCAGTGAACAGGGGCCCAATCAGCCCCAGCATTTT
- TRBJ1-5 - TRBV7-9 CASSPDSNQPQHF TGTGCCAGCAGCCCCGACAGTAATCAGCCCCAGCATTTT
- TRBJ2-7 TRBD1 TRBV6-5 CASSREGTGDYEQYF TGTGCCAGCAGTAGAGAAGGGACAGGGGACTACGAGCAGTACTTC
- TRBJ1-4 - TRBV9 CASSPSGSGEKLFF TGTGCCAGCAGCCCCTCTGGGTCCGGGGAAAAACTGTTTTTT
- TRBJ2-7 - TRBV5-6 CASSGGSYEQYF TGTGCCAGCAGCGGCGGTTCCTACGAGCAGTACTTC
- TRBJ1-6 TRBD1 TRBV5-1 CASSPQGVGSPLHF TGCGCCAGCAGCCCCCAGGGGGTGGGTTCACCCCTCCACTTT
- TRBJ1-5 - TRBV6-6 CASSWEGGSRNQPQHF TGTGCCAGCAGTTGGGAGGGGGGTTCCCGTAATCAGCCCCAGCATTTT
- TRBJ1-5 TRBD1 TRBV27 CASSFTGAQPQHF TGTGCCAGCAGTTTTACAGGGGCTCAGCCCCAGCATTTT
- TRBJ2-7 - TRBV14 CASSPAPLWGDYEQYF TGTGCCAGCAGCCCCGCCCCCCTGTGGGGGGACTACGAGCAGTACTTC
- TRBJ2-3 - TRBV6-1 CASSELGGTQYF TGTGCCAGCAGTGAATTAGGGGGTACGCAGTATTTT
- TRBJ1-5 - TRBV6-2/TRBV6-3 CASSQPGLADQPQHF TGTGCCAGCAGTCAACCAGGTTTAGCAGATCAGCCCCAGCATTTT
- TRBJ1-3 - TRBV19 CASSKGTYSSGNTIYF TGTGCCAGTAGTAAAGGGACTTATTCCTCTGGAAACACCATATATTTT
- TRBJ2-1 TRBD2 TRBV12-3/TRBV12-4 CASGGLAALRQFF TGTGCCAGCGGCGGACTAGCGGCTTTGAGGCAGTTCTTC
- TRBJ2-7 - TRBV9 CASSAQYYTGADEQYF TGTGCCAGCAGCGCCCAATATTACACGGGGGCGGACGAGCAGTACTTC
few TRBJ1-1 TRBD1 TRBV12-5 CASGPPGQGGLNTEAFF TGTGCTAGTGGTCCGCCGGGACAGGGGGGCCTAAACACTGAAGCTTTCTTT
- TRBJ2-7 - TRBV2 CASSEAPGRTSYEQYF TGTGCCAGCAGTGAAGCCCCAGGGCGGACCTCCTACGAGCAGTACTTC
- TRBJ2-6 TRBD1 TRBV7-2 CASRTGTGYSGANVLTF TGTGCCAGCAGAACCGGGACAGGGTACTCTGGGGCCAACGTCCTGACTTTC
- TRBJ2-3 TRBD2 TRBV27 CASGNLAGVTTDTQYF TGTGCCAGCGGGAACCTAGCGGGGGTAACCACAGATACGCAGTATTTT
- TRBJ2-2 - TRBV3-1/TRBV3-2 CASSQGTTGELFF TGTGCCAGCAGCCAAGGAACCACCGGGGAGCTGTTTTTT
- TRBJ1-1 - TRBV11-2 CASSLFRGNTEAFF TGTGCCAGCAGCTTATTTAGGGGGAACACTGAAGCTTTCTTT
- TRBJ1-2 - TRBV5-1 CASSLQGYGYTF TGCGCCAGCAGCTTACAGGGTTATGGCTACACCTTC
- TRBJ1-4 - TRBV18 CASSTNEKLFF TGTGCCAGCTCTACTAATGAAAAACTGTTTTTT
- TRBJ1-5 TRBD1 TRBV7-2 CASSSPWGTGGDQPQHF TGTGCCAGCAGCTCCCCCTGGGGGACAGGGGGTGATCAGCCCCAGCATTTT
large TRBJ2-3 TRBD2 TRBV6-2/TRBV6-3 CASSYSSSGFFTDTQYF TGTGCCAGCAGTTACTCGTCTAGCGGGTTCTTCACAGATACGCAGTATTTT
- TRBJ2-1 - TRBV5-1 CASSPGGGRVEFF TGCGCCAGCAGCCCAGGGGGGGGGCGAGTCGAGTTCTTC
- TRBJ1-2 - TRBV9 CASSVDGTNYGYTF TGTGCCAGCAGCGTAGACGGCACTAACTATGGCTACACCTTC
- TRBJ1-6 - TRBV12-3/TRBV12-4 CASSRPFGSLHF TGTGCCAGCAGTCGCCCCTTCGGCTCCCTCCACTTT
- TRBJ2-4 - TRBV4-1 CASSQDPSAKNIQYF TGCGCCAGCAGCCAAGATCCTTCAGCCAAAAACATTCAGTACTTC
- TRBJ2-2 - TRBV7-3 CASSLYREHTGELFF TGTGCCAGCAGCTTATACAGGGAGCACACCGGGGAGCTGTTTTTT
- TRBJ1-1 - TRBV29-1 CSVIRTVNTEAFF TGCAGCGTTATCCGGACAGTTAACACTGAAGCTTTCTTT
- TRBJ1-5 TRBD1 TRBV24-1 CATSDLGTGSNQPQHF TGTGCCACCAGTGATTTGGGGACAGGGTCTAATCAGCCCCAGCATTTT
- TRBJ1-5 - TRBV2 CASSDLGNSNQPQHF TGTGCCAGCAGTGATTTGGGTAATAGCAATCAGCCCCAGCATTTT
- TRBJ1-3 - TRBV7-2 CASSLEGQRNTIYF TGTGCCAGCAGCTTAGAAGGACAGAGAAACACCATATATTTT
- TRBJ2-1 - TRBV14 CASSPTVSYNEQFF TGTGCCAGCAGCCCGACCGTGTCCTACAATGAGCAGTTCTTC
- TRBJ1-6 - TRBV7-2 CASSSAGSSYNSPLHF TGTGCCAGCAGCTCAGCGGGGAGCTCCTATAATTCACCCCTCCACTTT
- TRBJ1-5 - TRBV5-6 CASTLGGSSNQPQHF TGTGCCAGCACCCTGGGGGGGTCCAGCAATCAGCCCCAGCATTTT
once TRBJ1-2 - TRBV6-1 CASTQGGGAGGYTF TGTGCCAGCACCCAAGGAGGGGGAGCCGGCGGCTACACCTTC
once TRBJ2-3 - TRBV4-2 CASSQEGGRGGRTDTQYF TGTGCCAGCAGCCAAGAAGGTGGCAGGGGGGGTCGGACAGATACGCAGTATTTT
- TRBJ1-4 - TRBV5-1 CASSLQQGPNEKLFF TGCGCCAGCAGCTTGCAACAGGGTCCCAATGAAAAACTGTTTTTT
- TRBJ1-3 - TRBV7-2 CASSLIGLGALTSGNTIYF TGTGCCAGCAGCTTGATTGGGTTGGGAGCCTTGACCTCTGGAAACACCATATATTTT
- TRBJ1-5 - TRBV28 CASSPPPGPQPQHF TGTGCCAGCAGTCCCCCCCCGGGCCCTCAGCCCCAGCATTTT
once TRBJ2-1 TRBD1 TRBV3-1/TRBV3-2 CASSQDKKGAPYNEQFF TGTGCCAGCAGCCAAGATAAAAAGGGGGCACCCTACAATGAGCAGTTCTTC
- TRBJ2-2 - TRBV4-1 CASSQVAYTGELFF TGCGCCAGCAGCCAAGTAGCCTACACCGGGGAGCTGTTTTTT
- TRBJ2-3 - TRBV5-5 CASSKDSGTDTQYF TGTGCCAGCAGCAAGGACAGCGGCACAGATACGCAGTATTTT
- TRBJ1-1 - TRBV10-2 CASSIGQLGTEAFF TGCGCCAGCAGCATCGGACAGTTGGGCACTGAAGCTTTCTTT
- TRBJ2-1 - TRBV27 CASSTWGAPYNEQFF TGTGCCAGCAGTACCTGGGGGGCCCCCTACAATGAGCAGTTCTTC
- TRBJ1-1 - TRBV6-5 CASSPKTGNTEAFF TGTGCCAGCAGCCCAAAGACAGGGAACACTGAAGCTTTCTTT
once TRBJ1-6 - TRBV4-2 CASSQDIGNSPLHF TGTGCCAGCAGCCAAGATATTGGGAATTCACCCCTCCACTTT
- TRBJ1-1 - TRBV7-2 CASSPRYRDPTEAFF TGTGCCAGCAGCCCCCGGTACAGGGACCCCACTGAAGCTTTCTTT
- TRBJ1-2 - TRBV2 CASSEVQERGYTF TGTGCCAGCAGTGAGGTGCAGGAAAGAGGCTACACCTTC
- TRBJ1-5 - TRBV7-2 CASSLGTGLQQPQHF TGTGCCAGCAGCTTAGGCACAGGGCTACAGCAGCCCCAGCATTTT
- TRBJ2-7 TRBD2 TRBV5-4 CASSWETSGGSYEQYF TGTGCCAGCAGCTGGGAGACTAGCGGGGGCTCCTACGAGCAGTACTTC
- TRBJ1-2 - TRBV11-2 CASSLVLGNGYTF TGTGCCAGCAGCTTAGTGCTGGGAAACGGCTACACCTTC